What follows are 21 T cell receptor beta chains derived from one specimen sequenced in a study of T-cell memory formation after mild COVID-19 (dated by TCRdb to the early 2020s). Library preparation employed 5' RACE. TCRdb shows the sequencer as Illumina NovaSeq 6000. TCRdb applied fastp at Q25 and MiXCR to the public reads, then kept only in-frame beta chains. Rows are unified per CDR3 protein, each entry keeping the most common DNA and genes. A total of approximately 350,000 distinct CDR3 sequences appear in this sample, approximately 27% of them only once. Roughly 14% of the sample lies in the top ten. The sample was PBMCs or a T cell subset sorted from them (not recorded which). The receptors here all came from an adult woman who had mild COVID-19 (a few samples of this study predate the infection). The sample titles of this study are shuffled in the database, so cell type and time point are left out; the donor was told from shared clones.

This clonotype came up a few times. The rearrangement joins TRBV20-1 to TRBJ2-7; D is perhaps TRBD2 (6 bases). The CDR3 contains 15 residues. V lost 6 bases and J 0 bases, leaving 18 bases between the germline ends. Germline V gives CDR1 DFQATT, CDR2 SNEGSKA (reference sequence). CDR3 amino acids: CSAPRRALTSYEQYF. The DNA of the CDR3 is TGCAGTGCCCCACGGAGGGCCTTAACCTCCTACGAGCAGTACTTC.

The table lists this clonotype with a few counts. The chain joins TRBV7-9 to TRBJ2-5; D is unresolved. V dropped 3 bases and J dropped 5 bases, with 10 bases sitting between them. This CDR3 contains 13 residues. CDR1 and CDR2 from the germline V gene are SEHNR and FQNEAQ (reference sequence). CDR3 bases: TGTGCCAGCAGCTTGAAGGGCTGGGAGACCCAGTACTTC. The encoded protein is CASSLKGWETQYF.

V is TRBV5-1 and J is TRBJ2-2; 7 bases map to TRBD1. Per the germline V gene, CDR1 is SGHRS and CDR2 is YFSETQ. V lost 4 bases and J lost 8; bases outside the gene matches: 11. This CDR3 is built from 15 residues. CDR3 DNA: TGCGCCAGCAGCGTTGGCGACAGGGTAGCTGGGGAGCTGTTTTTT. The encoded protein is CASSVGDRVAGELFF. Full variable domain (remainder filled in from reference TRBV5-1 and TRBJ2-2): KAGVTQTPRYLIKTRGQQVTLSCSPISGHRSVSWYQQTPGQGLQFLFEYFSETQRNKGNFPGRFSGRQFSNSRSEMNVSTLELGDSALYLCASSVGDRVAGELFFGEGSRLTVL.

This clonotype was observed a few times. The chain has TRBV30 and TRBJ2-1; 8 bases match TRBD2. Germline V gene lookup returns CDR1 GTSNPN and CDR2 SVGIG (reference sequence). The CDR3 contains 14 residues. V was clipped by 2 bases and J by 7 bases; unmatched bases: 7. The chain's CDR3 is CAWSPAGVRNEQFF. CDR3 DNA: TGTGCCTGGAGTCCAGCGGGAGTAAGGAATGAGCAGTTCTTC.

The V and J genes are TRBV5-5 and TRBJ2-5, with a possible D match to TRBD1 (6 bases). Germline CDR1 is SGHKS and CDR2 is YYEKEE (reference sequence). V lost 4 bases and J lost 2, with 12 bases in between. This CDR3 contains 14 residues. This CDR3 reads CASSHQGWQETQYF. For the CDR3, the DNA is TGTGCCAGCAGCCATCAGGGGTGGCAAGAGACCCAGTACTTC.

CDR3 sequence reads: CASSQPIQETQYF. The CDR3 nucleotides are TGCGCCAGCAGCCAACCTATCCAGGAGACCCAGTACTTC. The chain couples TRBV4-1 to TRBJ2-5, with D uncertain. The CDR3 is made up of 13 amino acids. V was shortened by 2 bases and J by 5 bases, with 9 bases between the two germline ends. Germline V gives CDR1 MGHRA, CDR2 YSYEKL.

In this sample, this clonotype turned up a few times. This chain uses TRBV12-3 or TRBV12-4 with TRBJ2-5; D assignment may be TRBD1 or TRBD2 (5 bases each). This CDR3 is 15 amino acids long. Trimming pared 1 base from V and 4 bases from J, leaving 13 bases between. CDR3 bases: TGTGCCAGCAGTTTAGTGCAGGGCCGGGGAGAGACCCAGTACTTC. It is translated as CASSLVQGRGETQYF.

The DNA for the CDR3 is TGTGCCACCATGGCGGGGACGGAATACAATGAGCAGTTCTTC. Amino acid sequence: CATMAGTEYNEQFF. V is TRBV10-3 and J is TRBJ2-1; tentatively, D is TRBD2 (6 bases). The germline CDR1 and CDR2 sequences are ENHRY and SYGVKD. The V and J ends lost 10 bases and 4 bases respectively, with 17 bases between them. The CDR3 sequence is 14 residues long.

The chain combines TRBV4-1 with TRBJ1-2; possibly TRBD1 for D (5 bases). The CDR3 length is 14 residues. Germline CDR1 is MGHRA and CDR2 is YSYEKL. Trimming took 1 base from V and 7 from J, leaving 13 bases between them. CDR3 protein: CASSQGAGEGGYTF. The CDR3 DNA is TGCGCCAGCAGCCAAGGTGCGGGGGAGGGTGGCTACACCTTC.

V gene TRBV7-9 combines with J gene TRBJ2-7; no reliable D call. Germline lookup yields CDR1 SEHNR and CDR2 FQNEAQ (reference sequence). CDR3 length: 14 amino acids. V lost 1 base to trimming and J lost 0 bases, with 7 bases between them. The CDR3 region has the DNA TGTGCCAGCAGCTTAGTCAAGAACTCCTACGAGCAGTACTTC. It specifies CASSLVKNSYEQYF. Variable domain in full (rest from reference TRBV7-9 and TRBJ2-7): DTGVSQNPRHKITKRGQNVTFRCDPISEHNRLYWYRQTLGQGPEFLTYFQNEAQLEKSRLLSDRFSAERPKGSFSTLEIQRTEQGDSAMYLCASSLVKNSYEQYFGPGTRLTVT.

In this sample, this clonotype turned up a few times. This sequence joins TRBV5-1 and TRBJ2-5; D is possibly TRBD2 (5 bases). The CDR3 is made up of 14 amino acids. Trimming removed 0 bases from V and 10 bases from J, with 16 bases in between. Looked up from germline, CDR1 is SGHRS and CDR2 is YFSETQ. The CDR3 reads CASSLELSSAGQYF. In DNA form, the CDR3 reads TGCGCCAGCAGCTTGGAATTGTCCTCGGCGGGCCAGTACTTC. Combining the CDR3 with reference TRBV5-1 and TRBJ2-5 gives the whole variable domain KAGVTQTPRYLIKTRGQQVTLSCSPISGHRSVSWYQQTPGQGLQFLFEYFSETQRNKGNFPGRFSGRQFSNSRSEMNVSTLELGDSALYLCASSLELSSAGQYFGPGTRLLVL.

The chain joins TRBV7-2 to TRBJ2-2; 12 bases fit TRBD2. CDR3 length equals 19 residues. Germline assignment: CDR1 SGHTA and CDR2 FQGNSA. Trimming removed 5 bases from V and 1 base from J; junction bases left unmatched: 11. As DNA, the CDR3 is TGTGCCAGCAGCCTATACTCTAGCGGGAGGGTAGGGAACACCGGGGAGCTGTTTTTT. The encoded protein is CASSLYSSGRVGNTGELFF.

V is TRBV27 and J is TRBJ1-3; D is ambiguous. V was shortened by 4 bases and J by 2 bases, with 12 bases between the two germline ends. The CDR3 runs to 15 residues. The germline gives CDR1 MNHEY, CDR2 SMNVEV (reference sequence). The CDR3 DNA sequence: TGTGCCAGCAGTTCCGCTGGGCGACCTGGAAACACCATATATTTT. This gives the protein CASSSAGRPGNTIYF.

In its sample, this clonotype was seen a few times. The rearrangement uses TRBV21-1 and TRBJ2-5; the table names TRBD2, a call not compared with the DNA. TRBV21-1 counts as a pseudogene. The CDR3 has 16 amino acids. DNA for the CDR3: TGTGCCAGCAGCCCCCCCAAGCGCGGAGCGCAAGAGACCCAGTACTTC. It codes for CASSPPKRGAQETQYF.

The chain joins TRBV30 to TRBJ1-6; D remains ambiguous. This CDR3 region has 13 residues. The V end was cut by 7 bases, the J end by 10 bases, with 17 bases between. The germline CDR1 and CDR2 sequences are GTSNPN and SVGIG (reference sequence). DNA of the CDR3: TGTGCCTCGAGAAGCAGTTCTTCCTCACCCCTCCACTTT. This gives the protein CASRSSSSSPLHF.

There are a few counts of this clonotype. The genes are TRBV24-1 and TRBJ2-2, with TRBD1 identical over 7 bases. The V and J ends lost 12 bases and 5 bases, in that order; junction bases with no gene match: 11. The germline CDR1 and CDR2 sequences are KGHDR and SFDVKD. This CDR3 region has 14 residues. The CDR3 here is CAPRKGAETGELFF. The CDR3 DNA is TGTGCCCCGAGAAAGGGGGCAGAAACCGGGGAGCTGTTTTTT.

The chain joins TRBV14 to TRBJ2-1, with TRBD1 matching 8 bases. The CDR3 loop spans 16 amino acids. Trimming removed 0 bases from V and 7 bases from J; junction bases left unmatched: 8. Per the germline V gene, CDR1 is SGHDN and CDR2 is FVKESK. CDR3 amino acids: CASSQDRRGRRNEQFF. The CDR3 coding sequence is TGTGCCAGCAGCCAAGATCGCAGGGGGCGCAGGAATGAGCAGTTCTTC.

The count of this clonotype is one. The chain joins TRBV3-1 to TRBJ2-2; 13 bases match TRBD2. Germline V CDR1 and CDR2: LGHDT, YNNKEL (reference sequence). The V gene end was trimmed by 5 bases and the J gene end by 3 bases; junction bases not matched to a gene: 3. The CDR3 is 16 residues long. The CDR3 protein is CASSTGLAGDTGELFF. The DNA of the CDR3 is TGTGCCAGCAGCACCGGACTAGCGGGAGACACCGGGGAGCTGTTTTTT.

In its sample, this clonotype was seen a few times. The chain employs TRBV24-1 and TRBJ2-7, with a possible D match to TRBD1 (6 bases). The CDR3 is 13 residues long. Germline CDR1 KGHDR, CDR2 SFDVKD. Trimming removed 4 bases at V and 7 bases at J, with 13 bases between. CDR3 sequence: CATSEPGAGEQYF. The CDR3, as DNA: TGTGCCACCAGTGAGCCAGGGGCCGGGGAGCAGTACTTC.

A few counts support this clonotype. This chain joins TRBV10-3 and TRBJ1-1; D perhaps matches TRBD1 (5 bases). Trimming pared 10 bases from V and 3 bases from J, leaving 18 bases between. Germline CDR1 reads ENHRY; CDR2 reads SYGVKD. There are 14 residues in the CDR3. CDR3 protein: CASLGGAIDTEAFF. The CDR3 nucleotides are TGTGCCAGCCTCGGAGGGGCGATTGACACTGAAGCTTTCTTT.

The J gene is TRBJ2-7, the V gene TRBV2; D perhaps matches TRBD1 (6 bases). Germline lookup yields CDR1 SNHLY and CDR2 FYNNEI. The CDR3 is made up of 15 amino acids. Trimming pared 4 bases from V and 0 bases from J, leaving 13 bases between. This chain's CDR3 is CASSGDRTSSYEQYF. The DNA of the CDR3 is TGTGCCAGCAGTGGAGACAGGACAAGCTCCTACGAGCAGTACTTC.